These T cell receptor beta chains were read from a single sample in a study of long-term antiretroviral therapy in people with HIV. The table came from immunoSEQ multiplex PCR; TCRdb's copy has only in-frame clones and leaves some out. The sample records about 25,000 clones, approximately 78% being singletons. The sample in question was unsorted PBMCs, obtained 2.9 years after starting antiretroviral therapy. The origin of the receptors is a man over 45 with HIV. CDR3s include the opening cysteine and the closing phenylalanine or tryptophan. A D gene is named only where the DNA matches it firmly. Size is omitted from some rows. Given values are once, few, many or a class for expanded clones.

v_call	j_call	clone_size	d_call	cdr3_nt	cdr3_aa
TRBV7-8	TRBJ2-2	NA	NA	TGTGCCAGCAGCCCCGTCGGACAGTGGGCCGGGGAGCTGTTTTTT	CASSPVGQWAGELFF
TRBV18	TRBJ2-7	NA	NA	TGTGCCAGCTCTCCGTCCGGCTACTCCTACGAGCAGTACTTC	CASSPSGYSYEQYF
TRBV10-3	TRBJ1-2	NA	NA	TGTGCCATCAGTGACAGGCCCTATGGCTACACCTTC	CAISDRPYGYTF
TRBV4-1	TRBJ1-5	NA	NA	TGCGCCAGCAGCCAAGAAGGAGGGAAGGCGGATCAGCCCCAGCATTTT	CASSQEGGKADQPQHF
TRBV7-9	TRBJ1-2	NA	TRBD1	TGTGCCAGCAGCTACGGTACCGGGACAGGGGGGTTTAACTATGGCTACACCTTC	CASSYGTGTGGFNYGYTF
TRBV5-8	TRBJ1-2	large	NA	TGTGCCAGCCGTCGGCCAGCCAAGAACTATGGCTACACCTTC	CASRRPAKNYGYTF
TRBV7-6	TRBJ1-5	NA	NA	TGTGCCAGCAGCTCAGAGCCTGGGAGCAATCAGCCCCAGCATTTT	CASSSEPGSNQPQHF
TRBV7-2	TRBJ1-2	NA	NA	TGTGCCAGCAGCTTAGCGTGGGGGGGCGCGGGCTATGGCTACACCTTC	CASSLAWGGAGYGYTF
TRBV7-9	TRBJ1-1	NA	NA	TGTGCCAGCAGCTTAGAACGGGGGGCGGGGGCTTTCTTT	CASSLERGAGAFF
TRBV7-9	TRBJ2-3	NA	TRBD1	TGTGCCAGCAGCTTAGGGGACAGGGGGGTAACAGATACGCAGTATTTT	CASSLGDRGVTDTQYF
TRBV6-1	TRBJ1-3	NA	NA	TGTGCCAGCAGTGTTACACCGTTCTCTGGAAACACCATATATTTT	CASSVTPFSGNTIYF
TRBV4-1	TRBJ1-2	NA	NA	TGCGCCAGCAGCTCCCTTCAGTCTAACTATGGCTACACCTTC	CASSSLQSNYGYTF
TRBV7-6	TRBJ1-6	NA	TRBD1	TGTGCCAGCAGCTTAGACGGGACAGGGTATTCACCCCTCCACTTT	CASSLDGTGYSPLHF
TRBV7-9	TRBJ2-7	NA	TRBD1	TGTGCCAGTAGCACGGACAGGGGGCGCTGGGGCGAGCAGTACTTC	CASSTDRGRWGEQYF
TRBV7-6	TRBJ2-1	NA	NA	TGTGCCAGCAGCTTAGAGGGCGCGGAGCAGTTCTTC	CASSLEGAEQFF
TRBV7-2	TRBJ1-3	NA	NA	TGTGCCAGCAGCCCCCGGGGGGGCTCTGGAAACACCATATATTTT	CASSPRGGSGNTIYF
TRBV7-8	TRBJ2-7	few	NA	TGTGCCAGCAGCTTTGGGGGTGTGGACGAGCAGTACTTC	CASSFGGVDEQYF
TRBV2	TRBJ2-5	once	TRBD2	TGTGCCAGCAGTGACAGGGGACTAGCGGGGAAGGCTAAAGAGACCCAGTACTTC	CASSDRGLAGKAKETQYF
TRBV11-2	TRBJ1-1	NA	NA	TGTGCCAGCAGCTTAAGGGACACTGAAGCTTTCTTT	CASSLRDTEAFF
TRBV19	TRBJ2-3	NA	TRBD2	TGTGCCAGTAGTATGACTAGCTCCGGGGGAGATACGCAGTATTTT	CASSMTSSGGDTQYF
TRBV7-2	TRBJ2-7	NA	TRBD2	TGTGCCAGCAGCACTGGACTAGCGGACCCCTACGAGCAGTACTTC	CASSTGLADPYEQYF
TRBV28	TRBJ1-6	few	TRBD1	TGTGCCAGCAGTTTATGGCGGACAGGGACCAATTCACCCCTCCACTTT	CASSLWRTGTNSPLHF